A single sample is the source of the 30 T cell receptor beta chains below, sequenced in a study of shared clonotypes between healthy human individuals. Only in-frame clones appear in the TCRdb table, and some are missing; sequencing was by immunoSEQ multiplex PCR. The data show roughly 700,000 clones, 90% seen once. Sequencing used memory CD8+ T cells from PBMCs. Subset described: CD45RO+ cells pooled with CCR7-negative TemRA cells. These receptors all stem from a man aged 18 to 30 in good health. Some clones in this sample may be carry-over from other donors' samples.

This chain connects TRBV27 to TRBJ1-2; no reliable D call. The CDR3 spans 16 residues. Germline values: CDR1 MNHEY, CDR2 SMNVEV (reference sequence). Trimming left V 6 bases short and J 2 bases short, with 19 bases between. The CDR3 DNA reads TGTGCCAGCAGCCCGGGCCCCGGGCCGAAAAACTATGGCTACACCTTC. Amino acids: CASSPGPGPKNYGYTF.

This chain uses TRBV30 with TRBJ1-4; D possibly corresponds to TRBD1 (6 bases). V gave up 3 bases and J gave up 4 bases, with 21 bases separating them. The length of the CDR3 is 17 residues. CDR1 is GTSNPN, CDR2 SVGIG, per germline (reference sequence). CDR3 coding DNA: TGTGCCTGGAGGAGGGGGTTTGGAGAGGGGCTTAATGAAAAACTGTTTTTT. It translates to CAWRRGFGEGLNEKLFF. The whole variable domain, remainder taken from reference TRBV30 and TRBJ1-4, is SQTIHQWPATLVQPVGSPLSLECTVEGTSNPNLYWYRQAAGRGLQLLFYSVGIGQISSEVPQNLSASRPQDRQFILSSKKLLLSDSGFYLCAWRRGFGEGLNEKLFFGSGTQLSVL.

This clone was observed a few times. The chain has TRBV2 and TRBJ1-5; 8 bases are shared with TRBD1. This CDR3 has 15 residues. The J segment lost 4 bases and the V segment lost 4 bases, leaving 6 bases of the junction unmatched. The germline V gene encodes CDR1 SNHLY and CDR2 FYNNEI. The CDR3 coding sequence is TGTGCCAGCAGTGCAGACAGGGGACGTAATCAGCCCCAGCATTTT. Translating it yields CASSADRGRNQPQHF. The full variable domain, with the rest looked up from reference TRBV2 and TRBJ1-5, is EPEVTQTPSHQVTQMGQEVILRCVPISNHLYFYWYRQILGQKVEFLVSFYNNEISEKSEIFDDQFSVERPDGSNFTLKIRSTKLEDSAMYFCASSADRGRNQPQHFGDGTRLSIL.

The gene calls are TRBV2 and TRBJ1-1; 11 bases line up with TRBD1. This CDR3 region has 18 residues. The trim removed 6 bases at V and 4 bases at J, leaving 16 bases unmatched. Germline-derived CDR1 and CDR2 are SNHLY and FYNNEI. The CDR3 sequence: CASRLTLGTGGRSTEAFF. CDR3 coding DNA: TGTGCCAGCAGACTCACCCTCGGGACAGGGGGAAGGAGCACTGAAGCTTTCTTT.

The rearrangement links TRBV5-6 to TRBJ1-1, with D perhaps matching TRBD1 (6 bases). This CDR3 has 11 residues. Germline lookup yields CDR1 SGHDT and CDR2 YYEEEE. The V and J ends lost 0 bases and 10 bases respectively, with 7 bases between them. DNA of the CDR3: TGTGCCAGCAGCTTGGGGGACATAGCTTTCTTT. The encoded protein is CASSLGDIAFF.

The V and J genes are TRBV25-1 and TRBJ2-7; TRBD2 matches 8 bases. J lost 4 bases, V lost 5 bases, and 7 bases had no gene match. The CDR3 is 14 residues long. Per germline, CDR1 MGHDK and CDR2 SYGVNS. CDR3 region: CASSRAGVGYEQYF. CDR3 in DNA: TGTGCCAGCAGTCGAGCGGGAGTGGGGTACGAGCAGTACTTC.

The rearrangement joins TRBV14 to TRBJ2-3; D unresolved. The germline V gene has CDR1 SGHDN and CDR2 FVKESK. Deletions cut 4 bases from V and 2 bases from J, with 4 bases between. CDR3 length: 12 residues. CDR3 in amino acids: CASSPTTDTQYF. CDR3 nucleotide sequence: TGTGCCAGCAGCCCCACCACAGATACGCAGTATTTT. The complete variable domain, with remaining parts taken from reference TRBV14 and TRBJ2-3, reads EAGVTQFPSHSVIEKGQTVTLRCDPISGHDNLYWYRRVMGKEIKFLLHFVKESKQDESGMPNNRFLAERTGGTYSTLKVQPAELEDSGVYFCASSPTTDTQYFGPGTRLTVL.

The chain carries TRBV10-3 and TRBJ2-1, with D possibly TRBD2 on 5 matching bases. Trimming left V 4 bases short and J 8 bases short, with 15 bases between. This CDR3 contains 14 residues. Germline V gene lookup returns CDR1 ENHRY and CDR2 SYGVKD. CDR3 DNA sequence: TGTGCCATCAGTGGGGAGCATAGTTTGGATGAGCAGTTCTTC. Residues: CAISGEHSLDEQFF.

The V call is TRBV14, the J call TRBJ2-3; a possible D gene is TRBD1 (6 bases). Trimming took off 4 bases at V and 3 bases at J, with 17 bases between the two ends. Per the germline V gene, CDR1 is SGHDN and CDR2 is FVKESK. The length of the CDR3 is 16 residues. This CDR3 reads CASSRSHRVRTDTQYF. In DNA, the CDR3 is TGTGCCAGCAGCCGCTCCCACAGGGTGAGGACAGATACGCAGTATTTT.

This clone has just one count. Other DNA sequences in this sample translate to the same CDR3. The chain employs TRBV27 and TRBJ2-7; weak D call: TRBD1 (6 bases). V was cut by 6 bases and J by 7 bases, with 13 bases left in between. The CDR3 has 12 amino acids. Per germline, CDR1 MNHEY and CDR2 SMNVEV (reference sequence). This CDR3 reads CASSFPRGEQYF. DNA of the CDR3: TGTGCCAGCAGCTTTCCAAGGGGGGAGCAGTACTTC.

CDR3 sequence (DNA): TGTGCCAGCAGTGCCTCAATTTCTGAGGGGCTAGCCTACGAGCAGTACTTC. As protein: CASSASISEGLAYEQYF. The chain joins TRBV25-1 to TRBJ2-7; D tentatively reads TRBD1 or TRBD2 (5 bases each). V was cut by 4 bases and J by 2 bases, with 21 bases left in between. CDR1 and CDR2 from the germline V gene are MGHDK and SYGVNS. There are 17 residues in the CDR3.

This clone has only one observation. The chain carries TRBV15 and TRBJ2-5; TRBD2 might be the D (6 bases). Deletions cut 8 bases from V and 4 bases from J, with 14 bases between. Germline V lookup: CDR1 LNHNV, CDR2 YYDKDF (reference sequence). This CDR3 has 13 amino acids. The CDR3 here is CATGLGRGETQYF. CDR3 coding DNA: TGTGCCACCGGATTGGGGCGGGGAGAGACCCAGTACTTC.

The CDR3 bases are TGTGCCAGCAGTGTCCTAGCGGGAGCTGCCACCGGGGAGCTGTTTTTT. Its translation: CASSVLAGAATGELFF. The chain links TRBV27 to TRBJ2-2; 10 bases match TRBD2. V lost 5 bases to trimming and J lost 4 bases; unmatched junction nucleotides: 7. The CDR3 extends over 16 amino acids. The germline V gene has CDR1 MNHEY and CDR2 SMNVEV (reference sequence).

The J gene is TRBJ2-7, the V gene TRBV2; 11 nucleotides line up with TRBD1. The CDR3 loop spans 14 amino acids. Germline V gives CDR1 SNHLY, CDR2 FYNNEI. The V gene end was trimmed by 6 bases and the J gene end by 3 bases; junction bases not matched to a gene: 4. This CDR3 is CASREGTGGYEQYF. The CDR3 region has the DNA TGTGCCAGCAGGGAGGGGACAGGGGGCTACGAGCAGTACTTC. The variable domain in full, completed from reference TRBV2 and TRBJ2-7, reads EPEVTQTPSHQVTQMGQEVILRCVPISNHLYFYWYRQILGQKVEFLVSFYNNEISEKSEIFDDQFSVERPDGSNFTLKIRSTKLEDSAMYFCASREGTGGYEQYFGPGTRLTVT.

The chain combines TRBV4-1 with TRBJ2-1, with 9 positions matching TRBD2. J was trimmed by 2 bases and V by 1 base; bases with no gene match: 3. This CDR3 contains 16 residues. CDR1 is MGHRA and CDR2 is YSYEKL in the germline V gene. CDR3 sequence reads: CASSQGLAAAYNEQFF. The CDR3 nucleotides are TGCGCCAGCAGCCAAGGACTAGCGGCAGCCTACAATGAGCAGTTCTTC.

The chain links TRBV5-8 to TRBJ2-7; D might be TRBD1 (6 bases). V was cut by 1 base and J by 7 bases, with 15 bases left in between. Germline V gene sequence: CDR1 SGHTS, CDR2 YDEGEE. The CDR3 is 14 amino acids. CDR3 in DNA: TGTGCCAGCAGCTTGAGAAGGGGGAAATGGGAGCAGTACTTC. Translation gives CASSLRRGKWEQYF.

The chain's CDR3 is CASSSLTTNVEAFF. The DNA for the CDR3 is TGTGCCAGCAGTTCCCTAACCACAAACGTTGAAGCTTTCTTT. The V and J genes are TRBV28 and TRBJ1-1, with D hard to call. CDR1 is MDHEN, CDR2 SYDVKM, per germline. The germline V and J ends were trimmed by 4 bases and 7 bases, with 16 bases remaining between them. The CDR3 loop spans 14 amino acids.

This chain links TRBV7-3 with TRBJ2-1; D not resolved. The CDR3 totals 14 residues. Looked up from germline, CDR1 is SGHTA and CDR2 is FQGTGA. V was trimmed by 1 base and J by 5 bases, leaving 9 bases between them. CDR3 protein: CASSLIGPHNEQFF. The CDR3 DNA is TGTGCCAGCAGCTTAATTGGGCCCCACAATGAGCAGTTCTTC.

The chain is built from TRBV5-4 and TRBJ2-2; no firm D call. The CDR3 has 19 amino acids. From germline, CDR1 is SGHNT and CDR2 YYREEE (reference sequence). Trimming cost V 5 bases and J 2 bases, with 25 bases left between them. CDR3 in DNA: TGTGCCAGCAGGGCCGACCCAGGCCTAGGGATTTTCAACACCGGGGAGCTGTTTTTT. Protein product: CASRADPGLGIFNTGELFF.

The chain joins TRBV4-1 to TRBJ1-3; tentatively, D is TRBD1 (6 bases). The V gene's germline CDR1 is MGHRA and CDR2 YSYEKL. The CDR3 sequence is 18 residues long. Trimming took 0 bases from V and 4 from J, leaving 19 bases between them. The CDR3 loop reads CASSQDWGVGGDGNTIYF. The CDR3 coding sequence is TGCGCCAGCAGCCAAGATTGGGGGGTAGGGGGTGACGGAAACACCATATATTTT.

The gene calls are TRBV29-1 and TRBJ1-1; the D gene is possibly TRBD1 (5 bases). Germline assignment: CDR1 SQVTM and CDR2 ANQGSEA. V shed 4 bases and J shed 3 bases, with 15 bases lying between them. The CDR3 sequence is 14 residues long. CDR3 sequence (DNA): TGCAGCGTTGCTGCTTGGGACGGGGACACTGAAGCTTTCTTT. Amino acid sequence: CSVAAWDGDTEAFF.

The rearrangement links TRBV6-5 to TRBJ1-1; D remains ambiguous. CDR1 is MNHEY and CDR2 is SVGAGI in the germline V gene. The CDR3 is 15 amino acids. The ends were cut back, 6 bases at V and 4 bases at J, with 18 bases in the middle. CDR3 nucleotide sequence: TGTGCCAGCAGCCTCAGTGGGTGGTTAGGCACTGAAGCTTTCTTT. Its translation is CASSLSGWLGTEAFF.

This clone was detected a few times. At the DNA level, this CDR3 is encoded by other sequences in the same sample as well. This chain's CDR3 is CASSLGPEAFF. The DNA for the CDR3 is TGTGCCAGCAGCCTCGGGCCTGAAGCTTTCTTT. V usage is TRBV27 and J usage is TRBJ1-1, with no clear D. CDR3 length equals 11 residues. With 6 bases removed from V and 6 bases from J, the gap between germline ends came to 8 bases. Germline V CDR1 and CDR2: MNHEY, SMNVEV (reference sequence).

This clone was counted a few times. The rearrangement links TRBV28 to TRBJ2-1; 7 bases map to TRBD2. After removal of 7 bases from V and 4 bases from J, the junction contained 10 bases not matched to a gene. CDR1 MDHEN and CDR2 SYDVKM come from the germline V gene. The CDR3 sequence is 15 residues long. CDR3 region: CASNTERRGYNEQFF. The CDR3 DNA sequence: TGTGCCAGCAACACGGAGCGGCGGGGGTACAATGAGCAGTTCTTC. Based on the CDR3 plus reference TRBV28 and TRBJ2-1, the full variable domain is DVKVTQSSRYLVKRTGEKVFLECVQDMDHENMFWYRQDPGLGLRLIYFSYDVKMKEKGDIPEGYSVSREKKERFSLILESASTNQTSMYLCASNTERRGYNEQFFGPGTRLTVL.

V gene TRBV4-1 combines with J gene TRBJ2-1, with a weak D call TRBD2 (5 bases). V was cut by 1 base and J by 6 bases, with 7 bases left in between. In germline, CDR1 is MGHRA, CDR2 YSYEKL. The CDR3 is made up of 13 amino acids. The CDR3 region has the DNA TGCGCCAGCAGCCAAGCACGGGGCAATGAGCAGTTCTTC. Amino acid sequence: CASSQARGNEQFF.

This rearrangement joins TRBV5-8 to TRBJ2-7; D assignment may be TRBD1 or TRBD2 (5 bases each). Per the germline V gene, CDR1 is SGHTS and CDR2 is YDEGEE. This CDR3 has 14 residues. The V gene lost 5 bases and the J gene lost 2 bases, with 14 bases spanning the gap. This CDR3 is CASRIRRGPYEQYF. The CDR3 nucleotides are TGTGCCAGCAGGATTCGACGGGGACCCTACGAGCAGTACTTC. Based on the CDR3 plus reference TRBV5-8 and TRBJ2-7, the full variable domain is EAGVTQSPTHLIKTRGQQATLRCSPISGHTSVYWYQQALGLGLQFLLWYDEGEERNRGNFPPRFSGRQFPNYSSELNVNALELEDSALYLCASRIRRGPYEQYFGPGTRLTVT.

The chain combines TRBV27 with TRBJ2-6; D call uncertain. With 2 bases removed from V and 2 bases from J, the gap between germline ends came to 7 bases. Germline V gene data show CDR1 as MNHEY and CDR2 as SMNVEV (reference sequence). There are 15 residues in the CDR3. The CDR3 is CASSLGVPGANVLTF. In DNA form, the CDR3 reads TGTGCCAGCAGTTTAGGCGTACCTGGGGCCAACGTCCTGACTTTC.

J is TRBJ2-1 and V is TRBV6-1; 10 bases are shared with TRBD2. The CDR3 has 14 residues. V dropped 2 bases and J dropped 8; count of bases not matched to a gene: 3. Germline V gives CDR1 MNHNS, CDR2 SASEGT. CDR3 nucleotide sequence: TGTGCCAGCAGTGAATGGCTAGCGGGAGATGAGCAGTTCTTC. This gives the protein CASSEWLAGDEQFF.

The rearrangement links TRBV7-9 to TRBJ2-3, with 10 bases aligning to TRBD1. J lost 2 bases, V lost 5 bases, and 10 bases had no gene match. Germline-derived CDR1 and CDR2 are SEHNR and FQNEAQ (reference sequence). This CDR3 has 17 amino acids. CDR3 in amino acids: CASSPERDRGDTDTQYF. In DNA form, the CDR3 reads TGTGCCAGCAGCCCAGAGAGGGACAGGGGCGACACAGATACGCAGTATTTT.

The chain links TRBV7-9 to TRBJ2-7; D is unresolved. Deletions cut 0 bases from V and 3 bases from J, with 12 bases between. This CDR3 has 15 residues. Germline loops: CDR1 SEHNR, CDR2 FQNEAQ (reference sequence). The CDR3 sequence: CASSLAIGKFYEQYF. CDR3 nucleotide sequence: TGTGCCAGCAGCTTAGCGATAGGGAAATTCTACGAGCAGTACTTC.